This record looks at one T cell receptor beta chain sequence and its context. The data were taken from a study of blood T cell repertoires in COVID-19. Whole-study context: Samples representing acute and convalescent COVID-19 were sourced from the United States, Italy and Spain. The cDNA or gDNA used as material had been derived from T cells, B-cell-depleted T cells, or PBMCs.

Germline CDR1 and CDR2: MRHNA and SNTAGT. V dropped 6 bases and J dropped 0 bases, with 8 bases sitting between them. The CDR3 runs 13 residues. As processed by the authors: Reference gene primers were amplified, and this amplification served to estimate nucleated cell counts. Produced via immunoSEQ multiplex PCR; TCRdb's table is partial and in-frame only. That table furnishes V, J and clone size, whereas the DNA furnished D and trimming. The sample records roughly 51,000 clones, 80% to 90% being singletons. Material: peripheral blood. This TCR was sampled from a woman older than 75 with acute or convalescent COVID-19. J is TRBJ1-2 and V is TRBV6-4; D gene unclear. The CDR3 protein is CASSRSANYGYTF. The CDR3 DNA reads as TGTGCCAGCAGCCGGAGCGCTAACTATGGCTACACCTTC.